This T cell receptor beta chain was captured in a study of beta chain features in type 1 diabetes. Expressed TCRB transcripts were sequenced after all isolated RNA was converted to cDNA. TCRdb keeps only in-frame clones here, not all; method: immunoSEQ multiplex PCR. The table lists about 240,000 clones, 25% to 35% of them singletons. Concerning this clone itself: Its antigen is undetermined.

Study-wide results and limits: The study left unresolved whether HLA type influences TCRB rearrangement.

Sequenced input: central memory CD4+ T cells from blood. This TCR derives from a man aged 25 to 40 in good health.

The CDR3 nucleotides are TGTGCCAGCAGTGACTGGGGTACGAACAATGAGCAGTTCTTC. Protein sequence: CASSDWGTNNEQFF. The genes are TRBV6-1 and TRBJ2-1; D not resolved. Germline CDR1 and CDR2: MNHNS and SASEGT. V was clipped by 3 bases and J by 5 bases, with 11 bases between them. The CDR3 has 14 amino acids.